A single sample gave rise to the 10 T cell receptor beta chains below, sequenced in a study of control samples from healthy donors and cancer patients. Sequenced by immunoSEQ multiplex PCR; TCRdb stores in-frame clones only, minus some. This table has 79,000 or so clones, roughly 91% appearing once. Input material: PBMCs. All receptors come from a woman between 45 and 65 years old with colorectal cancer.

The rearrangement uses TRBV19 and TRBJ1-5, with 8 bases lining up with TRBD1. Germline lookup yields CDR1 LNHDA and CDR2 SQIVND (reference sequence). The CDR3 totals 16 residues. The ends lost 7 bases at V and 3 bases at J; junction bases unmatched: 11. CDR3 coding DNA: TGTGCCAGTACTCGAGGACAGGGATCTACCAATCAGCCCCAGCATTTT. Translated, it gives CASTRGQGSTNQPQHF.

The chain is built from TRBV18 and TRBJ1-1, with D tentatively TRBD1 (5 bases). Germline V CDR1 and CDR2: KGHSH, LQKENI. The V and J ends lost 4 bases and 5 bases respectively, with 20 bases between them. The CDR3 covers 16 residues. The CDR3 protein is CASSLSGTRSGTEAFF. The CDR3, as DNA: TGTGCCAGCTCACTCTCGGGGACGAGGTCTGGTACTGAAGCTTTCTTT.

The chain carries TRBV6-2 or TRBV6-3 and TRBJ2-6; 8 nucleotides line up with TRBD1. Germline loops: CDR1 MNHEY, CDR2 SVGEGT. The CDR3 contains 15 residues. V dropped 5 bases and J dropped 2; count of bases not matched to a gene: 2. The CDR3 sequence: CASSQQGAGANVLTF. In DNA, the CDR3 is TGTGCCAGCAGTCAACAGGGGGCTGGGGCCAACGTCCTGACTTTC.

The V call is TRBV7-8, the J call TRBJ1-6; no clear D. The CDR3 is 17 amino acids. V shed 5 bases and J shed 0 bases, with 14 bases lying between them. Per germline, CDR1 SGHVS and CDR2 FQNEAQ. CDR3 loop: CASSPRALSSYNSPLHF. The DNA of the CDR3 is TGTGCCAGCAGCCCCCGGGCCCTAAGCTCCTATAATTCACCCCTCCACTTT.

V and J are TRBV6-5 and TRBJ2-1; perhaps TRBD2 as D (7 bases). V was trimmed by 5 bases and J by 6 bases, leaving 14 bases between them. CDR3 length equals 14 residues. Per the germline V gene, CDR1 is MNHEY and CDR2 is SVGAGI. CDR3 amino acids: CASSPLGGPNEQFF. The CDR3 region has the DNA TGTGCCAGCAGTCCCCTGGGGGGGCCCAATGAGCAGTTCTTC.

The sample holds a few counts of this clone. This CDR3 reads CASRQQGTDTQYF. As DNA, the CDR3 is TGTGCCAGTAGGCAACAGGGCACAGATACGCAGTATTTT. The chain combines TRBV19 with TRBJ2-3; tentative D call: TRBD1 (5 bases). Trimming removed 6 bases at V and 1 base at J, with 8 bases between. This CDR3 is built from 13 residues. Germline CDR1 and CDR2: LNHDA and SQIVND (reference sequence).

V is TRBV4-1 and J is TRBJ2-1, with 8 bases fitting TRBD2. This CDR3 has 16 residues. V lost 1 base, J lost 7 bases, and 9 bases stayed unmatched. Germline lookup yields CDR1 MGHRA and CDR2 YSYEKL. The CDR3 is CASSQGPRGAGNEQFF. CDR3 DNA: TGCGCCAGCAGCCAAGGTCCGCGGGGGGCCGGGAATGAGCAGTTCTTC.

J is TRBJ1-2 and V is TRBV5-4; no clear D. The V end lost 0 bases, the J end lost 4 bases, and 16 bases lay between the germline ends. The CDR3 is 16 residues long. Germline-derived CDR1 and CDR2 are SGHNT and YYREEE (reference sequence). In DNA, the CDR3 is TGTGCCAGCAGCTTGGCAGGAACACAAGCTGTCTATGGCTACACCTTC. This sequence encodes CASSLAGTQAVYGYTF.

This chain connects TRBV19 to TRBJ2-5; D is possibly TRBD2 (5 bases). CDR3 length equals 13 residues. Germline CDR1 is LNHDA and CDR2 is SQIVND (reference sequence). V shed 3 bases and J shed 5 bases, with 10 bases lying between them. This CDR3 is CASSIPGWETQYF. For the CDR3, the DNA is TGTGCCAGTAGTATCCCGGGATGGGAGACCCAGTACTTC. Full variable domain (remainder filled in from reference TRBV19 and TRBJ2-5): DGGITQSPKYLFRKEGQNVTLSCEQNLNHDAMYWYRQDPGQGLRLIYYSQIVNDFQKGDIAEGYSVSREKKESFPLTVTSAQKNPTAFYLCASSIPGWETQYFGPGTRLLVL.

The J gene is TRBJ2-3, the V gene TRBV6-6, with D tentatively TRBD1 or TRBD2 (5 bases each). The CDR3 loop spans 15 amino acids. Germline V lookup: CDR1 MNHNY, CDR2 SVGAGI (reference sequence). Trimming took 6 bases from V and 6 from J, leaving 19 bases between them. The chain's CDR3 is CASRGMGNGDDTQYF. In DNA form, the CDR3 reads TGTGCCAGCAGGGGTATGGGGAATGGGGACGATACGCAGTATTTT.